Each of the 8 T cell receptor beta chains below was sequenced from the same sample in a study of blood T cells in healthy people across ages. Alongside a J-beta primer mix, a sample-barcoded 5' primer served in a second PCR lasting about 7 to 12 cycles. TCRdb redid the calling of the 5' RACE reads with MiXCR, one entry per CDR3 protein. The profile shows just over 800,000 distinct CDR3 sequences, around 62% of them singletons. What was sequenced was blood. The receptors were gathered from a man between 25 and 39 years old in good health.

This clonotype was detected only a few times. The junction differs from germline at one of its ends, possibly a read error. CDR3 protein: CSARGTQIGDTQYF. The CDR3 DNA follows: TGTAGTGCTAGAGGGACCCAGATAGGAGATACGCAGTATTTT. V usage is TRBV20-1 and J usage is TRBJ2-3; D is tentatively TRBD1 or TRBD2 (5 bases each). The CDR3 is 14 residues long. Germline CDR1 and CDR2: DFQATT and SNEGSKA (reference sequence).

The CDR3 nucleotides are TGCGCCAGCAGCCAAGTTGTAGGGGTGGGGAATGAGCAGTTCTTC. It translates to CASSQVVGVGNEQFF. V gene TRBV4-3 combines with J gene TRBJ2-1, with TRBD1 as a possible D gene (5 bases). Germline V gene data show CDR1 as LGHNA and CDR2 as YSLEER. Trimming took 1 base from V and 7 from J, leaving 14 bases between them. The CDR3 runs to 15 residues.

This chain uses TRBV29-1 with TRBJ2-3; D possibly uses TRBD1 or TRBD2 (5 bases each). The germline gives CDR1 SQVTM, CDR2 ANQGSEA. The CDR3 totals 15 residues. V was clipped by 6 bases and J by 6 bases, with 22 bases between them. The DNA for the CDR3 is TGCAGCGTAGATCATCCGGGACCCCGGGCCGATACGCAGTATTTT. This sequence encodes CSVDHPGPRADTQYF.

The V call is TRBV10-3, the J call TRBJ2-1; 9 bases are a match to TRBD2. After removal of 0 bases from V and 4 bases from J, the junction contained 7 bases not matched to a gene. This CDR3 contains 17 residues. Germline V gene lookup returns CDR1 ENHRY and CDR2 SYGVKD. The CDR3 loop is CAISESMGSGRYNEQFF. The CDR3 bases are TGTGCCATCAGTGAGTCGATGGGTAGCGGGAGATACAATGAGCAGTTCTTC.

Only a few counts were recorded for this clonotype. The rearrangement joins TRBV7-3 to TRBJ2-3, with a possible D match to TRBD2 (5 bases). Germline values: CDR1 SGHTA, CDR2 FQGTGA. V lost 0 bases to trimming and J lost 0 bases, with 13 bases between them. This CDR3 is 17 amino acids long. The CDR3 sequence is CASSLTGLGSSTDTQYF. In nucleotides, the CDR3 is TGTGCCAGCAGCTTAACCGGTTTGGGGAGTAGCACAGATACGCAGTATTTT. Complete variable domain (other parts from reference TRBV7-3 and TRBJ2-3): GAGVSQTPSNKVTEKGKYVELRCDPISGHTALYWYRQSLGQGPEFLIYFQGTGAADDSGLPNDRFFAVRPEGSVSTLKIQRTERGDSAVYLCASSLTGLGSSTDTQYFGPGTRLTVL.

This clonotype was counted at least ten times. The V gene is TRBV12-3 or TRBV12-4, the J gene TRBJ1-4, with D possibly matching TRBD1 (5 bases). Trimming removed 5 bases from V and 0 bases from J, with 13 bases in between. The CDR3 is made up of 16 amino acids. In DNA form, the CDR3 reads TGTGCCAGCAGTGCCGGGGGGATAGCAACTAATGAAAAACTGTTTTTT. This gives the protein CASSAGGIATNEKLFF.

The J gene is TRBJ2-5, the V gene TRBV7-3, with 8 bases aligning to TRBD1. The J call is doubtful: the DNA matches TRBJ2-7 better. The CDR3 covers 14 residues. Per the germline V gene, CDR1 is SGHTA and CDR2 is FQGTGA. CDR3 DNA sequence: TGTGCCAGCAGCCCCGGACAGGGAGGCGACGAGCAGTACTTC. Protein: CASSPGQGGDEQYF.

The chain uses TRBV28 and TRBJ1-1; tentative D call: TRBD1 (5 bases). Trimming stripped 1 base from V and 3 bases from J, with 12 bases between. Germline V gene sequence: CDR1 MDHEN, CDR2 SYDVKM. CDR3 length: 15 amino acids. CDR3 nucleotides: TGTGCCAGCAGTTTATCGGTCGGGGCCGACACTGAAGCTTTCTTT. It codes for CASSLSVGADTEAFF.